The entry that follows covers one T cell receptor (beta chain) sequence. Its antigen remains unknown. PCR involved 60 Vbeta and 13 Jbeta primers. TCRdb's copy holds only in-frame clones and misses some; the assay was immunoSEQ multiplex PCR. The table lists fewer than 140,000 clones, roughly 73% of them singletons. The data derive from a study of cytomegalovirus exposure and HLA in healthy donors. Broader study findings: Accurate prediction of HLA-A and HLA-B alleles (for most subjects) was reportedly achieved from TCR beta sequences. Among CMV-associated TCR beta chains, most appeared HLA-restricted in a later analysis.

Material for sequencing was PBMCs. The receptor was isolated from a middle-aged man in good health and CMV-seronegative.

The CDR3 sequence is CASSVAGDGNTIYF. The DNA of the CDR3 is TGTGCCAGCAGCGTAGCCGGAGATGGAAACACCATATATTTT. The chain uses TRBV9 and TRBJ1-3; D gene ambiguous. The CDR3 totals 14 residues. With 0 bases removed from V and 3 bases from J, the gap between germline ends came to 7 bases. Germline lookup yields CDR1 SGDLS and CDR2 YYNGEE.